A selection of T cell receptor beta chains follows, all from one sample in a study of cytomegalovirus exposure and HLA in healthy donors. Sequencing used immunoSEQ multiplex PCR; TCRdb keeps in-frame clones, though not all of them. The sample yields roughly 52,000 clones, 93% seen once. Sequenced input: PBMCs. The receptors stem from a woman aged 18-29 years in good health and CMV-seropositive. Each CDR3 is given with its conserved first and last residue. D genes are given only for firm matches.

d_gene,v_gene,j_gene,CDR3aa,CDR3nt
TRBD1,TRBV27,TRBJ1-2,CASRQQGAGGYTF,TGTGCCAGCCGCCAACAGGGGGCGGGTGGCTACACCTTC
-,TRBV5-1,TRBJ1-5,CASSLGTPDQPQHF,TGCGCCAGCAGCTTGGGGACACCCGATCAGCCCCAGCATTTT
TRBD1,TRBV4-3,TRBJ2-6,CASSQERTGTGANVLTF,TGCGCCAGCAGCCAAGAAAGGACAGGGACTGGGGCCAACGTCCTGACTTTC
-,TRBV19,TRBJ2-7,CASRRRSRGSEQYF,TGTGCCAGTAGGCGCCGTTCGAGGGGGAGCGAGCAGTACTTC
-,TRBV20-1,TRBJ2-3,CSARTVDTQYF,TGCAGTGCTCGGACAGTAGATACGCAGTATTTT
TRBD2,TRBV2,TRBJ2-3,CASRDTGTSGGTDTQYF,TGTGCCAGCAGAGATACCGGGACTAGCGGGGGCACAGATACGCAGTATTTT
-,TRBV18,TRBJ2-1,CASSPGDNYNEQFF,TGTGCCAGCTCACCAGGGGACAACTACAATGAGCAGTTCTTC
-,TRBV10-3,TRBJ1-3,CAISDQGSGNTIYF,TGTGCCATCAGTGACCAGGGGTCTGGAAACACCATATATTTT
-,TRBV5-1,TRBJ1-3,CASSSGAGNTIYF,TGCGCCAGCAGCTCAGGGGCTGGAAACACCATATATTTT
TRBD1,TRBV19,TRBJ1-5,CASSPGQGINSNQPQHF,TGTGCCAGTAGCCCCGGACAGGGGATAAATAGCAATCAGCCCCAGCATTTT
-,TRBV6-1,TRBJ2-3,CASRVVGGLTDTQYF,TGTGCCAGCAGGGTCGTCGGGGGTCTCACAGATACGCAGTATTTT
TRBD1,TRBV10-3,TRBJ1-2,CAIKRDSHYGYTF,TGTGCCATCAAACGGGACAGCCACTATGGCTACACCTTC
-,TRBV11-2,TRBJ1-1,CASSPRQPTEAFF,TGTGCCAGCAGCCCTAGACAGCCCACTGAAGCTTTCTTT